The 19 T cell receptor beta chains below were found in one sample sequenced in a study of shared clonotypes between healthy human individuals (dated by TCRdb to the early 2020s). Libraries were made using the immunoSEQ multiplex PCR assay. TCRdb took this table from immuneACCESS and kept in-frame rearrangements with V and J called. Such tables lack part of the clones; where checked against another copy, unresolved V genes explain under half of the gap, and the rest is unexplained. The sample table holds about 510,000 clones, of which almost 97% were seen once. Of the sample, roughly 0.06% falls within the top ten clones. The source material was naive CD4+ T cells sorted from blood. According to the study, the label for this sample's cell subset or site signals: CD45RA+ positively selected. The origin of the receptors is a woman aged 25 to 45 in good health.

This clone has more than one count but fewer than ten. The gene calls are TRBV29-1 and TRBJ1-1; D uncertain. CDR3 length equals 12 residues. The ends were cut back, 4 bases at V and 1 base at J, with 7 bases in the middle. CDR1 and CDR2 (germline): SQVTM, ANQGSEA. The CDR3 DNA reads TGCAGCGTTGCGGAAAGGAACACTGAAGCTTTCTTT. Encoded protein: CSVAERNTEAFF.

The V and J genes are TRBV10-1 and TRBJ2-1, with 9 positions matching TRBD1. Trimming at V came to 5 bases and at J to 6 bases, leaving 8 bases not matched to a gene. This CDR3 is built from 15 residues. Germline V gives CDR1 WNHNN, CDR2 SYGVQD (reference sequence). CDR3 residues: CASSTGGEPRNEQFF. The CDR3 bases are TGCGCCAGCAGTACAGGGGGCGAACCCCGCAATGAGCAGTTCTTC.

The J gene is TRBJ1-3, the V gene TRBV28; D not resolved. The CDR3 is made up of 19 amino acids. From germline, CDR1 is MDHEN and CDR2 SYDVKM. V was clipped by 4 bases and J by 0 bases, with 22 bases between them. The CDR3 protein is CASSSASLLQSNSGNTIYF. Written as DNA, the CDR3 is TGTGCCAGCAGTTCAGCCTCCCTCCTTCAGTCCAACTCTGGAAACACCATATATTTT.

The chain is built from TRBV6-1 and TRBJ1-5; TRBD1 aligns across 8 bases. CDR1 is MNHNS and CDR2 is SASEGT in the germline V gene. This CDR3 has 15 residues. The V gene end was trimmed by 1 base and the J gene end by 3 bases; junction bases not matched to a gene: 2. In DNA, the CDR3 is TGTGCCAGCAGTGAAGAGACAGGGGCCAATCAGCCCCAGCATTTT. This gives the protein CASSEETGANQPQHF.

V gene TRBV25-1 combines with J gene TRBJ2-6; the match to TRBD1 covers 8 bases. The germline V gene encodes CDR1 MGHDK and CDR2 SYGVNS. There are 17 residues in the CDR3. The DNA for the CDR3 is TGTGATAATCCGGGACAGGCTCAGCTTAAGGGGGCCAACGTCCTGACTTTC. Encoded protein: CDNPGQAQLKGANVLTF.

To note about this clone: The same CDR3 also results from other DNA sequences found in this sample. The chain combines TRBV6-5 with TRBJ2-7; 9 nucleotides match TRBD1. Germline V gene sequence: CDR1 MNHEY, CDR2 SVGAGI. The CDR3 extends over 14 amino acids. V dropped 3 bases and J dropped 4; count of bases not matched to a gene: 4. The CDR3 loop reads CASSYGTGLYEQYF. The CDR3 bases are TGTGCCAGCAGTTATGGGACAGGGTTGTACGAGCAGTACTTC.

V gene TRBV15 combines with J gene TRBJ1-4; unclear D gene. The CDR3 has 13 residues. Germline lookup yields CDR1 LNHNV and CDR2 YYDKDF (reference sequence). Trimming shortened V by 3 bases and J by 13 bases, and 15 bases separated the two germline ends. In DNA form, the CDR3 reads TGTGCCACCAGCAGTGGAGGACGGTACAGACTGTTTTTT. Translated: CATSSGGRYRLFF.

The V and J genes are TRBV20-1 and TRBJ1-1; 7 bases align to TRBD1. The CDR3 extends over 11 amino acids. Germline V gives CDR1 DFQATT, CDR2 SNEGSKA (reference sequence). J was trimmed by 6 bases and V by 3 bases; bases with no gene match: 1. The CDR3, as DNA: TGCAGTGCTAGCAGGGGGGCTGAAGCTTTCTTT. It is translated as CSASRGAEAFF.

This chain links TRBV7-7 with TRBJ2-6, with D maybe TRBD2 (5 bases). From germline, CDR1 is SSHAT and CDR2 FNYEAQ (reference sequence). The CDR3 is 16 amino acids. V lost 1 base to trimming and J lost 4 bases, with 11 bases between them. The CDR3: CASSLEGGSGANVLTF. Here the CDR3 DNA reads TGTGCCAGCAGCTTAGAAGGAGGATCCGGGGCCAACGTCCTGACTTTC.

DNA for the CDR3: TGTGCCAGCCAGCGACTAGCGGCTAGCACAGATACGCAGTATTTT. Translation: CASQRLAASTDTQYF. This sequence joins TRBV19 and TRBJ2-3, with 9 bases that match TRBD2. The V segment lost 9 bases and the J segment 0 bases; nucleotides outside the gene matches: 7. This CDR3 contains 15 residues. CDR1 and CDR2 (germline): LNHDA, SQIVND (reference sequence).

The chain is built from TRBV7-9 and TRBJ2-1, with a possible D match to TRBD2 (6 bases). Trimming cost V 6 bases and J 3 bases, with 9 bases left between them. Germline assignment: CDR1 SEHNR and CDR2 FQNEAQ (reference sequence). The CDR3 is 13 amino acids. Written as DNA, the CDR3 is TGTGCCAGCAGATCCGGGGGCTACAATGAGCAGTTCTTC. As protein: CASRSGGYNEQFF.

The chain joins TRBV28 to TRBJ1-1; D is perhaps TRBD1 (6 bases). This CDR3 spans 13 amino acids. Germline V lookup: CDR1 MDHEN, CDR2 SYDVKM. Deletions cut 1 base from V and 6 bases from J, with 9 bases between. The CDR3 sequence: CASSLLGGAEAFF. CDR3 bases: TGTGCCAGCAGTTTATTGGGGGGCGCTGAAGCTTTCTTT. Looking up the rest from reference TRBV28 and TRBJ1-1 gives the full variable domain: DVKVTQSSRYLVKRTGEKVFLECVQDMDHENMFWYRQDPGLGLRLIYFSYDVKMKEKGDIPEGYSVSREKKERFSLILESASTNQTSMYLCASSLLGGAEAFFGQGTRLTVV.

The chain employs TRBV10-3 and TRBJ2-2; 10 bases line up with TRBD1. This CDR3 contains 15 residues. Germline V gene lookup returns CDR1 ENHRY and CDR2 SYGVKD. J gave up 6 bases and V 4 bases, and 5 bases lay outside the gene matches. CDR3 in amino acids: CAISGGTGVPGELFF. The CDR3 DNA is TGTGCCATCAGTGGAGGGACAGGGGTACCCGGGGAGCTGTTTTTT.

This rearrangement joins TRBV7-2 to TRBJ1-5, with 7 bases aligning to TRBD1. This CDR3 has 15 residues. Trimming removed 5 bases from V and 6 bases from J; junction bases left unmatched: 10. Germline V gene lookup returns CDR1 SGHTA and CDR2 FQGNSA. CDR3: CASSLGTVVRQPQHF. CDR3 bases: TGTGCCAGCAGCCTCGGGACAGTGGTCCGTCAGCCCCAGCATTTT.

This clone showed up just a few times. The CDR3 protein is CAWSASTYEQYF. As DNA, the CDR3 is TGTGCCTGGAGCGCTAGCACCTACGAGCAGTACTTC. The J gene is TRBJ2-7, the V gene TRBV30, with D possibly TRBD2 on 5 matching bases. The CDR3 spans 12 residues. The V gene lost 3 bases and the J gene lost 2 bases, with 8 bases spanning the gap. Germline CDR1 GTSNPN, CDR2 SVGIG (reference sequence).

This sequence joins TRBV29-1 and TRBJ2-3, with D tentatively TRBD2 (5 bases). This CDR3 is built from 15 residues. In germline, CDR1 is SQVTM, CDR2 ANQGSEA. V was pared by 6 bases and J by 7 bases, with 23 bases between. CDR3 protein: CSVDFGVALTNTQYF. CDR3 nucleotide sequence: TGCAGCGTGGACTTCGGCGTGGCCCTTACAAATACGCAGTATTTT.

The chain couples TRBV10-3 to TRBJ2-5; 7 bases are shared with TRBD1. Judging by the DNA end, TRBJ2-7 fits better; the J call may be wrong. The CDR3 covers 13 residues. Germline V lookup: CDR1 ENHRY, CDR2 SYGVKD. The CDR3 loop reads CAIRWDSSYEQYF. CDR3 coding DNA: TGTGCCATCAGATGGGACAGCTCCTACGAGCAGTACTTC.

The V gene is TRBV6-6, the J gene TRBJ1-2; 9 nucleotides line up with TRBD1. This CDR3 region has 14 residues. V gave up 5 bases and J gave up 9 bases; unmatched junction bases: 10. CDR1 MNHNY and CDR2 SVGAGI come from the germline V gene (reference sequence). The CDR3 is CASSRDRGISRYTF. DNA for the CDR3: TGTGCCAGCAGTCGTGACAGGGGGATATCTCGCTACACCTTC.

V usage is TRBV4-1 and J usage is TRBJ2-1; D perhaps matches TRBD2 (6 bases). The CDR3 loop spans 16 amino acids. CDR1 and CDR2 from the germline V gene are MGHRA and YSYEKL. V dropped 1 base and J dropped 9 bases, with 19 bases sitting between them. The CDR3 loop is CASSQGEQLRGGEQFF. The CDR3 nucleotides read TGCGCCAGCAGCCAAGGAGAGCAGCTGCGGGGCGGTGAGCAGTTCTTC.